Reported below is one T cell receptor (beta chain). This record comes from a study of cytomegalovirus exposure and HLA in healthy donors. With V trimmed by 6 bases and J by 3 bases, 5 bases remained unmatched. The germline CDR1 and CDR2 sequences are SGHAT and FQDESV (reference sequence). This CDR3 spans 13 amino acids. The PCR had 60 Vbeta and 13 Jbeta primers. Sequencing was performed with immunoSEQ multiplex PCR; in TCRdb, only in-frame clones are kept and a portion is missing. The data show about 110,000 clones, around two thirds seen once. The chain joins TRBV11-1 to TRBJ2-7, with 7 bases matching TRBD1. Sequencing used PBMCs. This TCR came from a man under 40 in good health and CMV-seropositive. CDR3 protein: CASRPWDSYEQYF. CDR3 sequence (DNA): TGTGCCAGCAGACCTTGGGACAGCTACGAGCAGTACTTC.